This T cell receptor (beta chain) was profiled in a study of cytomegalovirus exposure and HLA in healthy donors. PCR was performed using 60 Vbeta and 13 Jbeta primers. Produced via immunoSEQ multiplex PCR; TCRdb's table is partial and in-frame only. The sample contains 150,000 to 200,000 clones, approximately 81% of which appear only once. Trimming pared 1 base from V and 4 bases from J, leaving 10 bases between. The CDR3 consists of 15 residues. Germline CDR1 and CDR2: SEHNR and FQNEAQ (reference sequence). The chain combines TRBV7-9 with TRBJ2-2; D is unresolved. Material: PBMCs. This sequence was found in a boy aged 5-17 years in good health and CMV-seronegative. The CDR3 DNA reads TGTGCCAGCAGCTTAGTATCGGGTTTCACCGGGGAGCTGTTTTTT. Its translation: CASSLVSGFTGELFF.